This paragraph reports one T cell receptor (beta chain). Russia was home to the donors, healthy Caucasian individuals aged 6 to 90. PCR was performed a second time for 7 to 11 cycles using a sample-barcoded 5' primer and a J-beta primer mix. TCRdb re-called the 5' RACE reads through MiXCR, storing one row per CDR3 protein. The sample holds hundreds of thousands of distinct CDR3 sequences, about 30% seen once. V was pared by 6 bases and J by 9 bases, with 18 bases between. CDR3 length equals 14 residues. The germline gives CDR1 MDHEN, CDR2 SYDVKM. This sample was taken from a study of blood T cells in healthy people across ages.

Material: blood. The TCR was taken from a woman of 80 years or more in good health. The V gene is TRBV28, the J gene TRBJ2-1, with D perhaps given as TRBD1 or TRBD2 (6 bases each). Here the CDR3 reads CASRTPGEAGEQFF. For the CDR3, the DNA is TGTGCCAGCAGGACGCCAGGGGAGGCGGGTGAGCAGTTCTTC.